One and the same sample provided the 8 T cell receptor beta chains below, sequenced in a study of CD4 and CD8 cells across lung adenocarcinoma regions (dated by TCRdb to the late 2010s). Libraries were prepared through PCR. This sample was sequenced with a HiSeq X Ten. The public reads were quality trimmed at Q25 with fastp and then assembled into clones with MiXCR by TCRdb, keeping productive beta chains. Entries that share a CDR3 protein sequence are merged under the most common genes and DNA. In this sample the table shows about 3,100 distinct CDR3 sequences, over 45% of which occur a single time. In total, the top ten clones hold around 50% of the sample. Sequenced input: CD8+ T cells from the center of a lung tumor. Per the publication, the cell subset or site label means: tumor center region. These receptors were taken from a male donor with lung adenocarcinoma. The CD4 and CD8 labels of this study may be unreliable.

V usage is TRBV6-1 and J usage is TRBJ2-1; TRBD1 matches at 7 bases. Judging by the DNA end, TRBJ2-5 fits better; the J call may be wrong. This CDR3 contains 14 residues. The germline V gene encodes CDR1 MNHNS and CDR2 SASEGT. The chain's CDR3 is CASRTGTASETQYF. In DNA, the CDR3 is TGTGCCAGCAGAACCGGGACAGCCAGCGAGACCCAGTACTTC.

This clonotype occurred a few times. CDR3 sequence: CASSRRGADQPQHF. Written as DNA, the CDR3 is TGTGCCAGCAGCCGCCGGGGCGCAGATCAGCCCCAGCATTTT. The chain couples TRBV6-1 to TRBJ1-5, with D possibly TRBD1 on 5 matching bases. The CDR3 has 14 amino acids. Looked up from germline, CDR1 is MNHNS and CDR2 is SASEGT. V lost 6 bases and J 5 bases, leaving 14 bases between the germline ends.

This clonotype is medium-sized by share. The V gene is TRBV12-3 or TRBV12-4, the J gene TRBJ1-2; 10 nucleotides agree with TRBD1. This CDR3 has 13 amino acids. The V segment lost 6 bases and the J segment 7 bases; nucleotides outside the gene matches: 5. DNA for the CDR3: TGTGCCAGCAGACTGACAGGGGGCTTTGGCTACACCTTC. This codes for CASRLTGGFGYTF.

This rearrangement joins TRBV27 to TRBJ2-1, with a possible D match to TRBD1 (7 bases). Trimming pared 0 bases from V and 12 bases from J, leaving 24 bases between. This CDR3 has 17 amino acids. Germline assignment: CDR1 MNHEY and CDR2 SMNVEV (reference sequence). CDR3 protein: CASSLSLGQGGKDAQFF. CDR3 nucleotides: TGTGCCAGCAGTTTATCGCTGGGCCAGGGGGGCAAAGATGCGCAGTTCTTC.

This clonotype showed up just a few times. The genes are TRBV6-4 and TRBJ2-1, with D possibly being TRBD1 (6 bases). The DNA end lines up better with TRBJ2-7; the J call may be wrong. CDR3 length equals 14 residues. Germline V CDR1 and CDR2: MRHNA, SNTAGT. The CDR3 DNA reads TGTGCCAGCCGACAGGACACCTCCTACAATGAGCAGTACTTC. Residues: CASRQDTSYNEQYF.

The chain has TRBV7-2 and TRBJ2-5, with D unclear. The DNA end lines up better with TRBJ2-1; the J call may be wrong. The germline V gene encodes CDR1 SGHTA and CDR2 FQGNSA. CDR3 size: 15 residues. CDR3 DNA sequence: TGTGCCAGCAGCTTAATCCAGCTCCCCGGAGAGACCCAGTTCTTC. Amino acid sequence: CASSLIQLPGETQFF.

The chain joins TRBV6-8 to TRBJ2-4, with D possibly matching TRBD1 (5 bases). The V and J ends lost 8 bases and 6 bases respectively, with 23 bases between them. CDR1 MNHGY and CDR2 SAAAGT come from the germline V gene. This CDR3 has 16 amino acids. CDR3 protein: CASRFSRLWGTNIQYF. Here the CDR3 DNA reads TGTGCCAGCCGCTTCTCGCGGCTGTGGGGCACAAACATTCAGTACTTC.

The chain recombines TRBV27 with TRBJ2-1; D remains unclear. Near its end, the DNA agrees better with TRBJ2-7, so the J call may be wrong. This CDR3 comprises 15 residues. Germline values: CDR1 MNHEY, CDR2 SMNVEV (reference sequence). CDR3 sequence reads: CASSNPWSGSYEQYF. For the CDR3, the DNA is TGTGCCAGCAGTAACCCGTGGTCTGGCTCCTACGAGCAGTACTTC.